This T cell receptor (beta chain) was retrieved from a study of T-cell memory formation after mild COVID-19. Study background: Among the donors, TCR clusters were largely specific to each donor. Study observations and caveats: Chiefly within CM and EM were the contracting CD4+ clones; CD8+ ones were within EMRA.

This clonotype was counted only a few times. Antigen specificity is unknown. Barcoded TCR alpha and TCR beta cDNA libraries with UMIs came from 5'RACE using constant-segment primers. TCRdb passed the 5' RACE reads through MiXCR, listing each CDR3 protein once. The sample lists roughly 250,000 distinct CDR3 sequences; over 15% were seen once. This TCR came from a man aged 18-30 years who had mild COVID-19 (a few samples of this study predate the infection). Cell type and time point are not known. The sequencing sample was made of PBMCs or a T cell subset sorted from them (not recorded which).

The CDR3 coding sequence is TGCGCCAGCAGCCAAGTAGAAGGGGGGAACACTGAAGCTTTCTTT. This sequence encodes CASSQVEGGNTEAFF. The chain links TRBV4-1 to TRBJ1-1; the D gene is possibly TRBD1 (6 bases). CDR1 is MGHRA and CDR2 is YSYEKL in the germline V gene. The CDR3 spans 15 residues. V was pared by 1 base and J by 1 base, with 10 bases between.